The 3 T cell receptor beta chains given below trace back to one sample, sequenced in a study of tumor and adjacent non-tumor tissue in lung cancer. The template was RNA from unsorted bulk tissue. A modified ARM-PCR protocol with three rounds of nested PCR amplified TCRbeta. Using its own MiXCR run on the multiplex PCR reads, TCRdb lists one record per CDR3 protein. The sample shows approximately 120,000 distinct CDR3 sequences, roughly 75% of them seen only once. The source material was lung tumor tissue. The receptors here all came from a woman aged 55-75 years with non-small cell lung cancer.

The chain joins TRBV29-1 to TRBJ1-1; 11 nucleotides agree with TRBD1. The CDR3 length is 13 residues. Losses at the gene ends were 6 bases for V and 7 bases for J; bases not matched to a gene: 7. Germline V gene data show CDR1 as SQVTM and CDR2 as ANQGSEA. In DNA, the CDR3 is TGCAGCGTAGTGGACAGGGGGCAGGATGAAGCTTTCTTT. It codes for CSVVDRGQDEAFF.

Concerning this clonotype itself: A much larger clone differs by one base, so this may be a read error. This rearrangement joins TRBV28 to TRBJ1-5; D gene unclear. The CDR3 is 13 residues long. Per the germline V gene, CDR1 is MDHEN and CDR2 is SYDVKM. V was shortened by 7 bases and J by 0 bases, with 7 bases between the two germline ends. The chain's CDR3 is CASNWLSNQPQHF. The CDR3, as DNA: TGTGCCAGCAATTGGCTTAGCAATCAGCCCCAGCATTTT.

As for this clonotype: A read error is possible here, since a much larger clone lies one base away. The CDR3 region has the DNA TGCAGTGCTAGGAAGGGGGGGCTTAGGTCAGGGGATGAGCGGTTCTTC. This encodes CSARKGGLRSGDERFF. The rearrangement joins TRBV20-1 to TRBJ2-1, with D possibly matching TRBD2 (7 bases). There are 16 residues in the CDR3. Germline loops: CDR1 DFQATT, CDR2 SNEGSKA (reference sequence).